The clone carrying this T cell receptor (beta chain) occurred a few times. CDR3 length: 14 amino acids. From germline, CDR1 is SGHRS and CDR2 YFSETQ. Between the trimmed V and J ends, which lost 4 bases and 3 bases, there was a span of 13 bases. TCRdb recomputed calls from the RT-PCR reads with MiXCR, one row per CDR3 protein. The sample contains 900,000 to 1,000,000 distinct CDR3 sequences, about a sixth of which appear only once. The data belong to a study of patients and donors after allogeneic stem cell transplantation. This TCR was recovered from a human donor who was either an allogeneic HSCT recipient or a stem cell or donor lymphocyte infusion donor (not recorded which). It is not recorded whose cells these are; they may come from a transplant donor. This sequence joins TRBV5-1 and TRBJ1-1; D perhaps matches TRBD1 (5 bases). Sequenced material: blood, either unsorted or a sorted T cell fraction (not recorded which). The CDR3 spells CASSPAGADTEAFF. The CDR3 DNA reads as TGCGCCAGCAGCCCCGCCGGGGCGGACACTGAAGCTTTCTTT.